The sample holds a few counts of the clone carrying this T cell receptor beta chain. This entry is derived from a study of blood T cell repertoires in COVID-19. Overall study: Specimens from acute and convalescent COVID-19 originated in the United States, Italy and Spain. PBMCs, B-cell-depleted T cells, or T cells were the source of the cDNA or gDNA that made up the material.

The CDR3 is 16 amino acids. CDR1 and CDR2 from the germline V gene are MNHEY and SMNVEV (reference sequence). The V segment lost 4 bases and the J segment 4 bases; nucleotides outside the gene matches: 10. Original methodology: Amplification of reference gene primers was used by the study to estimate nucleated cell counts. Repertoires were generated with immunoSEQ multiplex PCR, while TCRdb's copy carries only in-frame clones and drops some. That table gives V, J and clone size, and the DNA gave D and trimming. The data hold roughly 38,000 clones, with approximately 89% observed a single time. The clonotype was recovered from a woman in her 70s with acute or convalescent COVID-19. The chain links TRBV27 to TRBJ2-3; 8 bases line up with TRBD1. The specimen was peripheral blood. CDR3: CASSSGQGVIPDTQYF. The CDR3 region has the DNA TGTGCCAGCAGTTCAGGACAGGGTGTGATTCCAGATACGCAGTATTTT.